A single sample is the source of the 7 T cell receptor beta chains below, sequenced in a study of T cell repertoires in cytomegalovirus infection. TCRdb fed the reads into MiXCR, producing one record per CDR3 protein. The table records under 350,000 distinct CDR3 sequences, over 7.5% of them present only once. Sequencing was done on a sample of PBMCs. The receptors were sampled from a human donor in good health (CMV status not recorded). Some clones in this sample may be carry-over from other donors' samples.

This chain links TRBV12-5 with TRBJ2-1; the D gene is possibly TRBD2 (5 bases). The V and J ends lost 1 base and 6 bases respectively, with 10 bases between them. The CDR3 spans 14 residues. Per the germline V gene, CDR1 is LGHNT and CDR2 is FRNRAP. The CDR3 bases are TGTGCTAGTGGTTTGGCAGGACTTCCCAATGAGCAGTTCTTC. Residues: CASGLAGLPNEQFF.

This clonotype was counted only a few times. The rearrangement uses TRBV5-1 and TRBJ2-1; TRBD1 aligns across 10 bases. The CDR3 sequence is 17 residues long. The germline V gene encodes CDR1 SGHRS and CDR2 YFSETQ. The J segment lost 9 bases and the V segment lost 0 bases, leaving 12 bases of the junction unmatched. DNA for the CDR3: TGCGCCAGCAGCTTGGACCCTGACAGGGGGCGGCGAGCTGAGCAGTTCTTC. Protein sequence: CASSLDPDRGRRAEQFF.

In its sample, this clonotype was seen many times. The J gene is TRBJ2-2, the V gene TRBV28, with 10 bases fitting TRBD2. The CDR3 is 16 residues long. Trimming took 2 bases from V and 4 from J; bases not matched to a gene: 4. CDR1 is MDHEN and CDR2 is SYDVKM in the germline V gene. The CDR3 DNA follows: TGTGCCAGCAGTTTAATGGGACTAGCGAGCACCGGGGAGCTGTTTTTT. Protein sequence: CASSLMGLASTGELFF.

This clonotype was detected many times. The gene calls are TRBV12-3 or TRBV12-4 and TRBJ2-6, with D hard to call. V dropped 5 bases and J dropped 2 bases, with 10 bases sitting between them. The CDR3 extends over 15 amino acids. Here the CDR3 DNA reads TGTGCCAGCAGTCGCCTTGCGACTGGGGCCAACGTCCTGACTTTC. Its translation: CASSRLATGANVLTF.

The chain combines TRBV30 with TRBJ1-1; 7 bases match TRBD1. The CDR3 runs 14 residues. Germline V gives CDR1 GTSNPN, CDR2 SVGIG (reference sequence). The J segment lost 11 bases and the V segment lost 2 bases, leaving 14 bases of the junction unmatched. The CDR3 DNA reads as TGTGCCTGGAGTCGAACCGACAGGGCCCCTCAGGCTTTCTTT. It yields the protein CAWSRTDRAPQAFF.

This clonotype was picked up a small number of times. The chain joins TRBV5-1 to TRBJ1-6; the D is unclear. The germline V gene encodes CDR1 SGHRS and CDR2 YFSETQ. Trimming shortened V by 0 bases and J by 8 bases, and 15 bases separated the two germline ends. The CDR3 is 16 residues long. Here the CDR3 reads CASSLGRGIGYSPLHF. In nucleotides, the CDR3 is TGCGCCAGCAGCTTGGGTCGGGGTATTGGATATTCACCCCTCCACTTT.

This clonotype was found many times. The J gene is TRBJ2-1, the V gene TRBV6-1, with TRBD2 matching 7 bases. This CDR3 is 16 amino acids long. Germline V gene data show CDR1 as MNHNS and CDR2 as SASEGT. The ends lost 0 bases at V and 3 bases at J; junction bases unmatched: 5. The CDR3, as DNA: TGTGCCAGCAGTGAAGCCGGGGCTAGCGGCTACAATGAGCAGTTCTTC. It is translated as CASSEAGASGYNEQFF.